This TCR beta chain was recorded in a study of cytomegalovirus exposure and HLA in healthy donors. PCR employed 60 Vbeta and 13 Jbeta primers. Assay used: immunoSEQ multiplex PCR; TCRdb lists only in-frame clones, some missing. The table includes 120,000 to 150,000 clones, roughly 83% detected once. CDR1 and CDR2 (germline): SGHAT, FQNNGV. CDR3 length: 16 residues. Trimming cost V 1 base and J 0 bases, with 10 bases left between them. V and J are TRBV11-2 and TRBJ1-3; the D gene is possibly TRBD1 (5 bases). The sequenced sample was PBMCs. The TCR sequence derives from a female donor in good health and CMV-seronegative. The DNA of the CDR3 is TGTGCCAGCAGCTTAGTCAGGGCTACCTCTGGAAACACCATATATTTT. Translating gives CASSLVRATSGNTIYF.